This record concerns one T cell receptor beta chain sequence. Its antigen is still unknown. Primers: 52 TRBV forward and 13 TRBJ reverse. Generated by immunoSEQ multiplex PCR, the TCRdb table keeps only in-frame clones and is missing some. This sample has around 29,000 clones; roughly 90% occur once, and the top ten carry approximately 1.5%. All CD3G-deficient patients showed autoimmunity, more severe in two. Patients aged 2 to 39 years had fewer naive T cells. CD4+ cells were sorted into CD25-high CD127-low regulatory cells and CD25-low CD127-high conventional cells. This CDR3 comprises 15 residues. CDR1 MGHRA and CDR2 YSYEKL come from the germline V gene. Unmatched junction bases numbered 7, after V lost 4 bases and J lost 7 bases. This sample is drawn from a study of regulatory T cells. Study observations and caveats: Skewed V and J usage and few unique V-J pairs marked patient repertoires, most in Tregs. Hydrophobic residues at CDR3 positions 6 and 7 were enriched in conventional CD4+ T cells of CD3G-deficient patients.

The J gene is TRBJ1-6, the V gene TRBV4-1; 7 nucleotides agree with TRBD1. Input material: conventional CD4+ T cells sorted from blood. The source is a person aged 18-30 years with CD3G deficiency. The CDR3 nucleotides are TGCGCCAGCAGCCCCAGACAGGGAGTGAATTCACCCCTCCACTTT. Protein product: CASSPRQGVNSPLHF.